This paragraph reports one TCR beta chain. As yet, its antigen is unknown. An Oncomine TCR Beta short-read assay was used to sequence the DNA from cultured CD4+ T cells. One entry per CDR3 protein, called by TCRdb with MiXCR from the PCR reads. The data show roughly 5,300 distinct CDR3 sequences, approximately 62% seen once. The sample comes from a study of vaccination and CD4 T cells after COVID-19. Study at large: Overlapping spike peptides served as the stimulus for the cells. These peptides came from SARS-CoV-2 and from the common cold coronaviruses HCoV-NL63, HCoV-OC43 and HCoV-229E.

The germline V gene has CDR1 SGHAT and CDR2 FQNNGV. This CDR3 contains 15 residues. V shed 5 bases, J shed 5 bases, and the junction held 6 bases outside the gene matches. Treatment reported: approximately nine-day PBMC culture with coronavirus spike peptide pools or control peptides (ViraFEST assay). Prior to the COVID-19 pandemic (2011-2018), the unexposed donor's CD4+ T cells were collected. This chain connects TRBV11-2 to TRBJ2-3; TRBD2 matches 11 bases. The specimen was CD4+ T cells from blood, cultured in vitro. The sequence was collected from a human donor in good health. CDR3 sequence reads: CASSLSGGAGDTQYF. CDR3 bases: TGTGCCAGCAGCCTTAGCGGGGGGGCCGGAGATACGCAGTATTTT.